A selection of T cell receptor beta chains follows, all from one sample in a study of T cells after yellow fever vaccination. Each CDR3 protein gets one entry after TCRdb re-called the 5' RACE reads with MiXCR. This sample carries around 550,000 distinct CDR3 sequences, roughly 21% of them seen once, and the ten largest clones take around 15%. The sequences come from PBMCs, collected 15 days after the yellow fever booster vaccination. The receptors were gathered from a man aged 30-40 years who received the YFV17D yellow fever vaccine. Each CDR3 is given with its conserved first and last residue.

J gene: TRBJ2-7; V gene: TRBV20-1; CDR3 protein: CSPQGSAYEQYF
J gene: TRBJ2-3; V gene: TRBV5-1; CDR3 protein: CASSPPTGGLTDTQYF
J gene: TRBJ2-7; V gene: TRBV11-1; CDR3 protein: CASSFPLRSYEQYF
J gene: TRBJ2-7; V gene: TRBV30; CDR3 protein: CAWSVGLAYEQYF
J gene: TRBJ2-7; V gene: TRBV12-3/TRBV12-4; CDR3 protein: CASSLGGGTNEQYF
J gene: TRBJ1-1; V gene: TRBV20-1; CDR3 protein: CSAIEGPTRGGDTEAFF
J gene: TRBJ1-5; V gene: TRBV6-2/TRBV6-3; CDR3 protein: CASSYSLRQPQHF
J gene: TRBJ2-2; V gene: TRBV3-1; CDR3 protein: CASSQESLTGELFF
J gene: TRBJ2-1; V gene: TRBV29-1; CDR3 protein: CSPQLAGGRNEQFF
J gene: TRBJ2-7; V gene: TRBV27; CDR3 protein: CASRILAGSAYEQYF